The entry that follows covers one T cell receptor (beta chain) sequence. This entry belongs to a study of control samples from healthy donors and cancer patients. The CDR3 is made up of 15 amino acids. The ends were cut back, 0 bases at V and 5 bases at J, with 14 bases in the middle. Germline lookup yields CDR1 SGHRS and CDR2 YFSETQ. Clones were sequenced by immunoSEQ multiplex PCR, and TCRdb holds only the in-frame ones, with some missing. The sample includes 150,000 or so clones, 80% to 95% seen only once; the top ten take less than 6%. This chain uses TRBV5-1 with TRBJ1-2; the D gene is possibly TRBD1 (6 bases). This receptor was taken from a man aged 18 to 29 in good health. Sequenced sample: blood. CDR3: CASSLEQGPFYGYTF. The CDR3 DNA is TGCGCCAGCAGCTTGGAACAGGGCCCTTTTTATGGCTACACCTTC.